A single sample gave rise to the 29 T cell receptor beta chains below, sequenced in a study of cytomegalovirus exposure and HLA in healthy donors. 60 Vbeta and 13 Jbeta primers were used in PCR. The data were produced by immunoSEQ multiplex PCR, yet TCRdb's version contains in-frame clones alone and is incomplete. The table lists around 140,000 clones. The source material was PBMCs. The receptors originated from a woman in her forties or fifties in good health and CMV-seronegative.

The DNA for the CDR3 is TGTGCCAGCCACAGCAATGCAGATACGCAGTATTTT. The encoded protein is CASHSNADTQYF. The chain uses TRBV2 and TRBJ2-3; D is unclear. The length of the CDR3 is 12 residues. The germline V gene encodes CDR1 SNHLY and CDR2 FYNNEI. Trimming cost V 8 bases and J 4 bases, with 10 bases left between them.

This chain joins TRBV5-1 and TRBJ2-1, with 14 bases identical to TRBD2. J lost 4 bases, V lost 0 bases, and 0 bases had no gene match. Germline values: CDR1 SGHRS, CDR2 YFSETQ. This CDR3 spans 16 amino acids. CDR3 nucleotide sequence: TGCGCCAGCAGCTTGGGGACTAGCGGGGGGTACAATGAGCAGTTCTTC. Protein: CASSLGTSGGYNEQFF.

The chain joins TRBV4-2 to TRBJ2-7; 8 nucleotides align to TRBD2. The V gene end was trimmed by 0 bases and the J gene end by 1 base; junction bases not matched to a gene: 5. Germline V gene data show CDR1 as LGHNA and CDR2 as YNFKEQ. The length of the CDR3 is 16 residues. This chain's CDR3 is CASSQDPSGRSYEQYF. In DNA form, the CDR3 reads TGTGCCAGCAGCCAAGATCCCAGCGGGAGATCCTACGAGCAGTACTTC.

V and J are TRBV5-1 and TRBJ2-1; 8 bases fit TRBD1. CDR1 and CDR2 (germline): SGHRS, YFSETQ. V was clipped by 1 base and J by 4 bases; unmatched bases: 7. The CDR3 has 16 amino acids. CDR3 amino acids: CASSLTGTGLYNEQFF. For the CDR3, the DNA is TGCGCCAGCAGCTTGACCGGGACAGGTTTATACAATGAGCAGTTCTTC. Full variable domain (missing parts from reference TRBV5-1 and TRBJ2-1): KAGVTQTPRYLIKTRGQQVTLSCSPISGHRSVSWYQQTPGQGLQFLFEYFSETQRNKGNFPGRFSGRQFSNSRSEMNVSTLELGDSALYLCASSLTGTGLYNEQFFGPGTRLTVL.

The genes are TRBV30 and TRBJ2-2, with D possibly being TRBD2 (6 bases). The CDR3 runs 14 residues. Germline CDR1 and CDR2: GTSNPN and SVGIG (reference sequence). Trimming took 3 bases from V and 5 from J, leaving 13 bases between them. The CDR3 nucleotides are TGTGCCTGGAGGGGAGCAGGAGGGACCGGGGAGCTGTTTTTT. This encodes CAWRGAGGTGELFF.

This chain connects TRBV6-5 to TRBJ2-1; 7 nucleotides line up with TRBD1. The trim removed 5 bases at V and 0 bases at J, leaving 4 bases unmatched. CDR1 and CDR2 (germline): MNHEY, SVGAGI. This CDR3 comprises 15 residues. The CDR3 bases are TGTGCCAGCAGTCCGACAGGGAACTCCTACAATGAGCAGTTCTTC. Translated: CASSPTGNSYNEQFF.

The V call is TRBV7-8, the J call TRBJ2-1; a possible D gene is TRBD1 (5 bases). Trimming took off 5 bases at V and 6 bases at J, with 20 bases between the two ends. Germline CDR1 is SGHVS and CDR2 is FQNEAQ. This CDR3 has 16 amino acids. DNA for the CDR3: TGTGCCAGCAGCGAAAATACGGCAGGGATTCCCAATGAGCAGTTCTTC. Protein product: CASSENTAGIPNEQFF.

This sequence joins TRBV28 and TRBJ2-7; TRBD2 matches 7 bases. V shed 5 bases, J shed 3 bases, and the junction held 10 bases outside the gene matches. CDR3 length equals 15 residues. CDR1 MDHEN and CDR2 SYDVKM come from the germline V gene. The CDR3 loop is CASSRARLADYEQYF. The CDR3 DNA reads TGTGCCAGCAGTCGGGCCCGACTAGCCGACTACGAGCAGTACTTC.

V and J are TRBV4-3 and TRBJ2-1; 10 bases map to TRBD2. This CDR3 spans 16 amino acids. Trimming removed 5 bases from V and 4 bases from J; junction bases left unmatched: 8. The germline CDR1 and CDR2 sequences are LGHNA and YSLEER. CDR3 residues: CASSTRTSGFYNEQFF. The DNA of the CDR3 is TGCGCCAGCAGCACCCGGACTAGCGGATTTTACAATGAGCAGTTCTTC.

The chain has TRBV7-9 and TRBJ2-2; 11 positions agree with TRBD2. Trimming at V came to 5 bases and at J to 5 bases, leaving 7 bases not matched to a gene. The CDR3 consists of 16 residues. Looked up from germline, CDR1 is SEHNR and CDR2 is FQNEAQ (reference sequence). Here the CDR3 reads CASSPLAGVVTGELFF. The CDR3 coding sequence is TGTGCCAGCAGCCCACTAGCGGGAGTGGTAACCGGGGAGCTGTTTTTT. Together with reference TRBV7-9 and TRBJ2-2, the CDR3 gives the full variable domain: DTGVSQNPRHKITKRGQNVTFRCDPISEHNRLYWYRQTLGQGPEFLTYFQNEAQLEKSRLLSDRFSAERPKGSFSTLEIQRTEQGDSAMYLCASSPLAGVVTGELFFGEGSRLTVL.

The V call is TRBV10-2, the J call TRBJ2-1; D gene unclear. CDR1 and CDR2 (germline): WSHSY, SAAADI. V lost 7 bases to trimming and J lost 1 base, with 11 bases between them. The length of the CDR3 is 14 residues. CDR3 nucleotides: TGCGCCAGCATCCTGACTGGTTCCTACAATGAGCAGTTCTTC. This encodes CASILTGSYNEQFF.

CDR3 DNA sequence: TGTGCCAGCTCACCAACGACTAGCGGGGCCCACAATGAGCAGTTCTTC. Translation gives CASSPTTSGAHNEQFF. V and J are TRBV18 and TRBJ2-1, with 11 bases that match TRBD2. CDR3 length: 16 residues. The V segment lost 2 bases and the J segment 5 bases; nucleotides outside the gene matches: 5. Germline-derived CDR1 and CDR2 are KGHSH and LQKENI.

This chain uses TRBV5-4 with TRBJ2-3; the D gene is possibly TRBD1 (5 bases). Germline CDR1 is SGHNT and CDR2 is YYREEE (reference sequence). Trimming shortened V by 9 bases and J by 3 bases, and 17 bases separated the two germline ends. The CDR3 is 14 amino acids. The CDR3 bases are TGTGCCACCCTCTCCCAGGGAAGTACAGATACGCAGTATTTT. Its protein is CATLSQGSTDTQYF.

The chain has TRBV4-2 and TRBJ2-1; 7 bases are shared with TRBD2. The CDR3 consists of 18 residues. V lost 2 bases and J lost 3; bases outside the gene matches: 13. In germline, CDR1 is LGHNA, CDR2 YNFKEQ. CDR3 sequence reads: CASSQLSRAAGYYNEQFF. The CDR3 DNA reads as TGTGCCAGCAGCCAACTATCCCGGGCAGCGGGGTACTACAATGAGCAGTTCTTC.

Regarding this clone: The same CDR3 also results from other DNA sequences found in this sample. The chain joins TRBV27 to TRBJ2-7; possible D gene TRBD2, 6 bases. The CDR3 totals 12 residues. The germline V gene encodes CDR1 MNHEY and CDR2 SMNVEV (reference sequence). The germline V and J ends were trimmed by 3 bases and 3 bases, with 6 bases remaining between them. Here the CDR3 reads CASSLGGYEQYF. Written as DNA, the CDR3 is TGTGCCAGCAGTTTGGGGGGCTACGAGCAGTACTTC.

This chain uses TRBV7-9 with TRBJ2-1; TRBD2 aligns across 10 bases. The V and J ends lost 3 bases and 8 bases, in that order; junction bases with no gene match: 10. CDR3 length: 16 amino acids. The germline V gene has CDR1 SEHNR and CDR2 FQNEAQ (reference sequence). The CDR3 DNA follows: TGTGCCAGCAGCTTGAATTTAGCGGGAGGTTCAGATGAGCAGTTCTTC. Residues: CASSLNLAGGSDEQFF.

CDR3 amino acids: CASSQDWGAGELFF. As DNA, the CDR3 is TGTGCCAGCAGCCAAGATTGGGGGGCCGGGGAGCTGTTTTTT. The chain employs TRBV4-2 and TRBJ2-2; the D gene is possibly TRBD2 (6 bases). The CDR3 is made up of 14 amino acids. Germline CDR1 and CDR2: LGHNA and YNFKEQ. Trimming stripped 0 bases from V and 6 bases from J, with 8 bases between.

This sequence joins TRBV19 and TRBJ2-5; the D gene could be TRBD1 or TRBD2 (5 bases each). Germline V lookup: CDR1 LNHDA, CDR2 SQIVND (reference sequence). V was shortened by 10 bases and J by 0 bases, with 9 bases between the two germline ends. The CDR3 is made up of 12 amino acids. CDR3 sequence: CATRGDQETQYF. CDR3 nucleotides: TGTGCCACTAGGGGAGACCAAGAGACCCAGTACTTC.

The chain links TRBV28 to TRBJ2-3; TRBD2 aligns across 10 bases. The CDR3 is 16 residues long. V was pared by 8 bases and J by 3 bases, with 11 bases of the junction left unmatched. Per the germline V gene, CDR1 is MDHEN and CDR2 is SYDVKM. The CDR3 loop is CASRLKRGGLTDTQYF. In DNA form, the CDR3 reads TGTGCCAGCCGACTCAAGCGGGGGGGCCTTACAGATACGCAGTATTTT.

The chain is built from TRBV7-2 and TRBJ2-6; D gene unclear. CDR1 is SGHTA, CDR2 FQGNSA, per germline. The CDR3 covers 14 residues. Trimming took 8 bases from V and 0 from J, leaving 8 bases between them. CDR3 loop: CASGQISGANVLTF. The CDR3 nucleotides read TGTGCCAGCGGCCAGATCTCTGGGGCCAACGTCCTGACTTTC.

The V call is TRBV5-1, the J call TRBJ1-4; no clear D gene. Germline V CDR1 and CDR2: SGHRS, YFSETQ. Trimming removed 0 bases from V and 6 bases from J, with 6 bases in between. The CDR3 is 13 amino acids. This CDR3 is CASSLGRDEKLFF. CDR3 in DNA: TGCGCCAGCAGCTTGGGTCGGGATGAAAAACTGTTTTTT.

This chain links TRBV7-2 with TRBJ2-1; D unclear. The length of the CDR3 is 15 residues. The germline V and J ends were trimmed by 1 base and 3 bases, with 10 bases remaining between them. Germline V gene lookup returns CDR1 SGHTA and CDR2 FQGNSA. The CDR3 nucleotides are TGTGCCAGCAGCTTAGAACGTCAACTCTACAATGAGCAGTTCTTC. It translates to CASSLERQLYNEQFF.

This rearrangement joins TRBV7-8 to TRBJ1-6; D perhaps matches TRBD1 (6 bases). Trimming cost V 7 bases and J 7 bases, with 26 bases left between them. The germline gives CDR1 SGHVS, CDR2 FQNEAQ. The CDR3 totals 18 residues. This chain's CDR3 is CASTQDGGARGMNSPLHF. CDR3 nucleotides: TGTGCCAGCACCCAAGATGGGGGTGCCAGGGGTATGAATTCACCCCTCCACTTT.

This rearrangement joins TRBV6-5 to TRBJ2-7, with 9 nucleotides matching TRBD1. Germline V gives CDR1 MNHEY, CDR2 SVGAGI. Trimming cost V 0 bases and J 3 bases; bases outside gene matches: 6. The CDR3 extends over 16 amino acids. This CDR3 is CASSYSGTGILYEQYF. In DNA, the CDR3 is TGTGCCAGCAGTTACTCCGGGACAGGGATCCTCTACGAGCAGTACTTC.

V usage is TRBV5-1 and J usage is TRBJ2-7; the D is unclear. The CDR3 covers 14 residues. Germline CDR1 SGHRS, CDR2 YFSETQ. Trimming removed 0 bases at V and 1 base at J, with 8 bases between. CDR3 amino acids: CASSLGAFSYEQYF. The CDR3 nucleotides read TGCGCCAGCAGCTTGGGGGCGTTTTCCTACGAGCAGTACTTC.

This chain links TRBV6-5 with TRBJ2-1; 7 bases are a match to TRBD2. CDR1 and CDR2 from the germline V gene are MNHEY and SVGAGI. The CDR3 spans 15 residues. V lost 7 bases, J lost 9 bases, and 15 bases stayed unmatched. The CDR3, as DNA: TGTGCCAGCACTCAAACGGGGGGAGAAAAGACTGAGCAGTTCTTC. This codes for CASTQTGGEKTEQFF.

The CDR3 loop reads CASSVLAGGSPSTDTQYF. CDR3 bases: TGTGCCAGCAGCGTACTTGCGGGGGGCTCCCCTAGCACAGATACGCAGTATTTT. The chain is built from TRBV9 and TRBJ2-3; 8 positions agree with TRBD2. Germline V CDR1 and CDR2: SGDLS, YYNGEE. The CDR3 is made up of 18 amino acids. The trim removed 1 base at V and 0 bases at J, leaving 10 bases unmatched.

The rearrangement links TRBV13 to TRBJ2-1; 11 bases line up with TRBD2. The CDR3 runs to 16 residues. Germline-derived CDR1 and CDR2 are PRHDT and FYEKMQ (reference sequence). Trimming cost V 1 base and J 7 bases; bases outside gene matches: 6. CDR3 sequence reads: CASSLETSGGVNEQFF. The CDR3 coding sequence is TGTGCCAGCAGCTTAGAAACTAGCGGGGGTGTAAATGAGCAGTTCTTC.

Details on this clone: One junction end disagrees with the germline gene, perhaps due to a read error. The J gene is TRBJ2-2, the V gene TRBV23-1, with D possibly TRBD2 on 5 matching bases. TRBV23-1 counts as an open reading frame of uncertain function. This CDR3 spans 19 amino acids. In nucleotides, the CDR3 is TGCGCCAGCAGTCAATATTCCATTCTCACAGTGACGAACACCGGGGAGCTGCTTTTT. This translates into CASSQYSILTVTNTGELLF.